These T cell receptor beta chains were read from a single sample in a study of blood T cell repertoires in COVID-19. Assay: immunoSEQ multiplex PCR; the TCRdb copy retains only in-frame clones and omits some. The repertoire includes around 29,000 clones, 85% to 90% of them detected once, and around a tenth sits in the top ten. The sequencing input was peripheral blood. The receptor source for this set is a man aged 60-69 years with acute or convalescent COVID-19. Each CDR3 is given with its conserved first and last residue. The order of the fields is J gene, D gene, V gene, clone size, CDR3 DNA, CDR3 protein. A D gene is named only where the DNA matches it firmly. Size tells how often a clone was seen (once, few, many) or the class of an expanded clone, and some rows leave it out.

TRBJ1-4 TRBD1 TRBV24-1 - TGTGCCACCAGTGACTCCCGGGACAGAAGTGAAAAACTGTTTTTT CATSDSRDRSEKLFF
TRBJ1-5 TRBD1 TRBV28 - TGTGCCAGCAGCCTAAAGCGGACAGGGGGTAATCAGCCCCAGCATTTT CASSLKRTGGNQPQHF
TRBJ1-5 - TRBV6-1 - TGTGCCAGCAGTGATGGACAGAGTGGTCAGCCCCAGCATTTT CASSDGQSGQPQHF
TRBJ2-2 - TRBV6-2/TRBV6-3 - TGTGCCAGCAGTTACTCCCATCCCACCGGGGAGCTGTTTTTT CASSYSHPTGELFF
TRBJ1-1 - TRBV27 - TGTGCCAGCAAAGGGGACTTCAACACTGAAGCTTTCTTT CASKGDFNTEAFF
TRBJ2-7 TRBD1 TRBV9 once TGTGCCAGCAGCACTCAGGGGGCTACCGACGAGCAGTACTTC CASSTQGATDEQYF
TRBJ2-2 TRBD2 TRBV28 - TGTGCCAGCAGTTTTAGGTTGCTAGCGGGAGCGTTCGGGGAGCTGTTTTTT CASSFRLLAGAFGELFF
TRBJ2-3 - TRBV18 - TGTGCCAGCTCACCACCTGGTTCCCGCGGAGATACGCAGTATTTT CASSPPGSRGDTQYF
TRBJ2-3 - TRBV7-2 few TGTGCCAGCAGCCCGGGACTGGCCGCGGGCACAGATACGCAGTATTTT CASSPGLAAGTDTQYF
TRBJ2-1 TRBD1 TRBV19 - TGTGCCAGTAGTCTCCAGGGACAGGGGAACAATGAGCAGTTCTTC CASSLQGQGNNEQFF
TRBJ1-4 - TRBV19 - TGTGCCAGTAGTATCTACCCGGGACAAGCGAATGAAAAACTGTTTTTT CASSIYPGQANEKLFF
TRBJ1-4 - TRBV4-1 - TGCGCCAGCAGCCAAGTACGGGTAGGGGCTAATGAAAAACTGTTTTTT CASSQVRVGANEKLFF
TRBJ2-2 - TRBV20-1 - TGCAGTGCTAGTTCAGGGTCCTCGAACACCGGGGAGCTGTTTTTT CSASSGSSNTGELFF
TRBJ1-5 TRBD1 TRBV7-2 once TGTGCCAGCAGCTGGGACAGTTCGTATCAGCCCCAGCATTTT CASSWDSSYQPQHF
TRBJ2-2 - TRBV2 once TGTGCCAGCAGTGAGGTGGGGGGGCCGACCGGGGAGCTGTTTTTT CASSEVGGPTGELFF
TRBJ1-2 - TRBV7-8 - TGTGCCAGCAGCTTAGTGATAGCAGGGACTTATGGCTACACCTTC CASSLVIAGTYGYTF
TRBJ2-5 - TRBV6-5 - TGTGCCAGCAGTCCGAACAGGGATAGAGGACAGTACTTC CASSPNRDRGQYF
TRBJ2-7 - TRBV4-1 - TGCGCCAGCAGCCAAGACAGGGGCTACGAGCAGTACTTC CASSQDRGYEQYF
TRBJ2-3 - TRBV20-1 - TGCAGTGCCCGTACAGATACGCAGTATTTT CSARTDTQYF
TRBJ1-6 - TRBV11-2 - TGTGCCAGCAGCATCATCTCAGGGTTAGGGTCACCCCTCCACTTT CASSIISGLGSPLHF
TRBJ2-7 - TRBV7-8 few TGTGCCAGCAGCTTAGTAGCAGGGGCCAGCTCCTACGAGCAGTACTTC CASSLVAGASSYEQYF
TRBJ2-7 TRBD2 TRBV28 - TGTGCCAGCAGTTTATTATTGGGGGGGGGCTACGAGCAGTACTTC CASSLLLGGGYEQYF
TRBJ1-5 - TRBV5-1 once TGCGCCAGCAGCTTGGACGACAATAGCAATCAGCCCCAGCATTTT CASSLDDNSNQPQHF
TRBJ1-2 - TRBV3-1/TRBV3-2 - TGTGCCAGCAGCCAAGATCGGGGGGGTGCTAACTATGGCTACACCTTC CASSQDRGGANYGYTF
TRBJ1-5 TRBD1 TRBV19 - TGTGCCTCAGTCCCCCGGACAGGGAGTGATAGCAATCAGCCCCAGCATTTT CASVPRTGSDSNQPQHF
TRBJ1-2 - TRBV6-5 few TGTGCCAGCAGAACGACACCGAACTATGGCTACACCTTC CASRTTPNYGYTF
TRBJ2-3 TRBD2 TRBV18 - TGTGCCAGCTCACAAAGGACTAGCGGCACAGATACGCAGTATTTT CASSQRTSGTDTQYF
TRBJ1-1 - TRBV5-6 - TGTGCCAGCAGTTGGCGGGCTGAAGCTTTCTTT CASSWRAEAFF
TRBJ2-7 TRBD2 TRBV4-2 - TGTGCCAGCAGTGTGGGACTAGCGGGAGACGAGCAGTACTTC CASSVGLAGDEQYF
TRBJ1-2 TRBD1 TRBV5-1 - TGCGCCAGCAGTCAGGCTCCCGGGACAGGGTTCAATGGCTACACCTTC CASSQAPGTGFNGYTF
TRBJ2-3 TRBD1 TRBV10-2 - TGCGCCAGCAGTCCGACAGGGGTAGGCACAGATACGCAGTATTTT CASSPTGVGTDTQYF
TRBJ1-4 TRBD1 TRBV9 - TGTGCCAGCAGCCCCCGGACAGGCCTAGCAACTAATGAAAAACTGTTTTTT CASSPRTGLATNEKLFF
TRBJ1-1 - TRBV3-1/TRBV3-2 - TGTGCCAGCAGGAAAACAAGGAACACTGAAGCTTTCTTT CASRKTRNTEAFF
TRBJ1-2 TRBD1 TRBV6-5 - TGTGCCAGCAGTTATTTGGGAGAGGGGGCGGGTGGCTACACCTTC CASSYLGEGAGGYTF
TRBJ2-7 - TRBV25-1 - TGTGCCAGCAGTGACGGGGTCTCCTACGAGCAGTACTTC CASSDGVSYEQYF
TRBJ2-7 - TRBV11-2 - TGTGCCAGCAGCTTAGAGGCAGCCTACGAGCAGTACTTC CASSLEAAYEQYF
TRBJ2-2 TRBD1 TRBV4-2 - TGTGCCAGCAGCCGAGACTCGGGACAGGGGGCCCAGGCGAGGACCGGGGAGCTGTTTTTT CASSRDSGQGAQARTGELFF
TRBJ1-3 TRBD1 TRBV7-9 - TGTGCCAGCAGCTCCGGGTTTCCGACAGGGACAGGAAACACCATATATTTT CASSSGFPTGTGNTIYF
TRBJ2-3 - TRBV7-2 - TGTGCCAGCAACCCTCACTTCACAGATACGCAGTATTTT CASNPHFTDTQYF
TRBJ2-5 - TRBV10-1 - TGCGCCAGCAGTGCCGGGACAACGGGGACCCAGTACTTC CASSAGTTGTQYF
TRBJ2-3 TRBD2 TRBV5-1 - TGCGCCAGCAGCTTGATGACTAGCGGCAGCACAGATACGCAGTATTTT CASSLMTSGSTDTQYF